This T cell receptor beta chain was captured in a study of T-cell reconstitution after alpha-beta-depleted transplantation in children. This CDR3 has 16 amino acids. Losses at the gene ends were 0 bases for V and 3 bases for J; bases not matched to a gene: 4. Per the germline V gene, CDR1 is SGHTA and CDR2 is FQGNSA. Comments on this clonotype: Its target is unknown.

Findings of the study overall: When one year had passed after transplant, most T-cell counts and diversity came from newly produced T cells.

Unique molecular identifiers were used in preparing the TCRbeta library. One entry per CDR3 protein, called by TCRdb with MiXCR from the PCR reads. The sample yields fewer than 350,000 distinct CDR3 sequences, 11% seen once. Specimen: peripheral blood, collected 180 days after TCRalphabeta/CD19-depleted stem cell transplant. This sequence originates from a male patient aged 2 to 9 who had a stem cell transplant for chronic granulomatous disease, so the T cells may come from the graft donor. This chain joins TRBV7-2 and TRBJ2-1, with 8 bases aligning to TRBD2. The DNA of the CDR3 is TGTGCCAGCAGCTTAGCGATTAGCGGGATCTACAATGAGCAGTTCTTC. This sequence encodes CASSLAISGIYNEQFF.